Listed below are T cell receptor beta chains from one sample, sequenced in a study of T cell responses to AZD1222 COVID-19 vaccine. Method: immunoSEQ multiplex PCR; TCRdb's copy keeps in-frame clones and lacks some. The sample contains about 100,000 clones, 91% of which appear only once. This material consisted of peripheral blood, taken 28 days after the second AZD1222 dose. The receptors come from an adult who received the AZD1222 COVID-19 vaccine. Each CDR3 is given with its conserved first and last residue. Each record gives: J gene, clone size, CDR3 length, V gene, D gene, CDR3 DNA, CDR3 protein. A D gene is named only where the DNA matches it firmly. Rows give clone size only sometimes, using once, few, many, or a class for an expanded clone.

J: TRBJ1-1; size: -; length: 12; V: TRBV18; D: TRBD1; DNA: TGTGCCAGCTCACCACTGGACAGGGACGCTTTCTTT; CDR3: CASSPLDRDAFF
J: TRBJ1-1; size: -; length: 14; V: TRBV7-9; D: TRBD1; DNA: TGTGCCAGCAGCGTCCAGGGGGCGAACACTGAAGCTTTCTTT; CDR3: CASSVQGANTEAFF
J: TRBJ1-5; size: -; length: 17; V: TRBV7-2; D: -; DNA: TGTGCCAGCAGCTTTTCCGCCCGGCCCAGGGCCAATCAGCCCCAGCATTTT; CDR3: CASSFSARPRANQPQHF
J: TRBJ1-5; size: -; length: 15; V: TRBV5-8; D: -; DNA: TGTGCCAGCAGCTTGGGAACGGCAGGGAATCAGCCCCAGCATTTT; CDR3: CASSLGTAGNQPQHF
J: TRBJ1-5; size: -; length: 15; V: TRBV9; D: -; DNA: TGTGCCAGCAGCACCGGGACTCACACGAATCAGCCCCAGCATTTT; CDR3: CASSTGTHTNQPQHF
J: TRBJ1-1; size: -; length: 16; V: TRBV15; D: -; DNA: TGTGCCACCAGCAGTGACAGGCGGTTTATGAACACTGAAGCTTTCTTT; CDR3: CATSSDRRFMNTEAFF
J: TRBJ1-1; size: -; length: 16; V: TRBV10-3; D: -; DNA: TGTGCCATCAGTGAACGGGCGACAATACTGAACACTGAAGCTTTCTTT; CDR3: CAISERATILNTEAFF
J: TRBJ2-1; size: -; length: 15; V: TRBV7-2; D: -; DNA: TGTGCCAGCAGCTTAGATGGGACGGTGGCCAATGAGCAGTTCTTC; CDR3: CASSLDGTVANEQFF
J: TRBJ1-1; size: -; length: 14; V: TRBV27; D: -; DNA: TGTGCCAGCAGTTTTGGGGGGGCGACCTCTGAAGCTTTCTTT; CDR3: CASSFGGATSEAFF
J: TRBJ2-1; size: once; length: 14; V: TRBV5-1; D: -; DNA: TGCGCCAGCAGCTTGGTCCGGGGGTACAATGAGCAGTTCTTC; CDR3: CASSLVRGYNEQFF
J: TRBJ2-5; size: -; length: 12; V: TRBV2; D: -; DNA: TGTGCCAGCAGTTGGACAGTGGAGACCCAGTACTTC; CDR3: CASSWTVETQYF
J: TRBJ1-5; size: -; length: 14; V: TRBV28; D: TRBD1; DNA: TGTGCCAGCAGCCCGGGACAGGGAAATCAGCCCCAGCATTTT; CDR3: CASSPGQGNQPQHF
J: TRBJ2-1; size: -; length: 15; V: TRBV7-9; D: TRBD2; DNA: TGTGCCAGCAGCTTCTGGGCGGGAGGGGGCAATGAGCAGTTCTTC; CDR3: CASSFWAGGGNEQFF
J: TRBJ2-5; size: -; length: 13; V: TRBV29-1; D: TRBD1; DNA: TGCAGCGTTGAGACAGGGTTGGGAGAGACCCAGTACTTC; CDR3: CSVETGLGETQYF
J: TRBJ2-3; size: -; length: 14; V: TRBV18; D: TRBD1; DNA: TGTGCCAGCTCACTCGGGACAGGGACAGATACGCAGTATTTT; CDR3: CASSLGTGTDTQYF
J: TRBJ2-1; size: -; length: 17; V: TRBV7-9; D: TRBD2; DNA: TGTGCCAGCAGCCCCCTCAAGACTAGCGGGGAGTACAATGAGCAGTTCTTC; CDR3: CASSPLKTSGEYNEQFF
J: TRBJ2-5; size: few; length: 19; V: TRBV21-1; D: -; DNA: TGTGCCAGCAGCAAAGCGGCGGGACTAGCGGGAGGGGGCCAAGAGACCCAGTACTTC; CDR3: CASSKAAGLAGGGQETQYF
J: TRBJ1-2; size: -; length: 12; V: TRBV6-5; D: TRBD1; DNA: TGTGCCAGCAAGACAGGGGCTGGTGGCTACACCTTC; CDR3: CASKTGAGGYTF
J: TRBJ2-5; size: -; length: 19; V: TRBV13; D: TRBD1; DNA: TGTGCCAGCAGCGCCCGCCCAGGTTTACAGGGGGCCATCCAAGAGACCCAGTACTTC; CDR3: CASSARPGLQGAIQETQYF
J: TRBJ1-1; size: -; length: 12; V: TRBV7-2; D: -; DNA: TGTGCCAGCAGCTTCCCAAGGGGTGAAGCTTTCTTT; CDR3: CASSFPRGEAFF
J: TRBJ2-7; size: -; length: 14; V: TRBV28; D: TRBD2; DNA: TGTGCCAGTCGGACTAGCGGGTCCTCCTACGAGCAGTACTTC; CDR3: CASRTSGSSYEQYF
J: TRBJ2-2; size: -; length: 16; V: TRBV7-9; D: -; DNA: TGTGCCAGCAGCTTAGTTATCGGTCACCTCACCGGGGAGCTGTTTTTT; CDR3: CASSLVIGHLTGELFF
J: TRBJ2-2; size: -; length: 11; V: TRBV12-3/TRBV12-4; D: -; DNA: TGTGCCACTAGAGAGTTCGGGGAGCTGTTTTTT; CDR3: CATREFGELFF
J: TRBJ1-3; size: -; length: 16; V: TRBV7-8; D: -; DNA: TGTGCCAGCAGCTTAGCCCCTGGGTTCTCTGGAAACACCATATATTTT; CDR3: CASSLAPGFSGNTIYF
J: TRBJ2-7; size: -; length: 13; V: TRBV15; D: TRBD1; DNA: TGTGCCACCAGCCCCGACAGGGACTACGAGCAGTACTTC; CDR3: CATSPDRDYEQYF
J: TRBJ2-7; size: -; length: 13; V: TRBV3-1/TRBV3-2; D: -; DNA: TGTGCCAGCAGCCAGTACGCCACGGGAGAGCAGTACTTC; CDR3: CASSQYATGEQYF
J: TRBJ1-2; size: -; length: 15; V: TRBV4-3; D: -; DNA: TGCGCCAGCAGCCAGGGACACGCCACCCTATATGGCTACACCTTC; CDR3: CASSQGHATLYGYTF
J: TRBJ2-1; size: -; length: 15; V: TRBV7-8; D: -; DNA: TGTGCCAGCAGCCTAGGGTTCCCTTTTACTGGTGAGCAGTTCTTC; CDR3: CASSLGFPFTGEQFF
J: TRBJ2-1; size: once; length: 16; V: TRBV19; D: TRBD1; DNA: TGTGCCAGTTCACTGAGGGGACAGGGGAACAACAATGAGCAGTTCTTC; CDR3: CASSLRGQGNNNEQFF
J: TRBJ1-2; size: -; length: 14; V: TRBV19; D: -; DNA: TGTGCCAGTAGTACCACCCCGGATCCCTATGGCTACACCTTC; CDR3: CASSTTPDPYGYTF
J: TRBJ1-4; size: -; length: 15; V: TRBV19; D: -; DNA: TGTGCCAGCACTCCGGGGTTTGCAACTAATGAAAAACTGTTTTTT; CDR3: CASTPGFATNEKLFF
J: TRBJ2-1; size: -; length: 16; V: TRBV27; D: -; DNA: TGTGCCAGCAGTTTAGTGGCAGGGGGGCAATTGAATGAGCAGTTCTTC; CDR3: CASSLVAGGQLNEQFF
J: TRBJ1-5; size: -; length: 15; V: TRBV5-8; D: -; DNA: TGTGCCAGCAGCTTGCAGGGACATAGCAATCAGCCCCAGCATTTT; CDR3: CASSLQGHSNQPQHF
J: TRBJ1-1; size: few; length: 13; V: TRBV24-1; D: -; DNA: TGTGCCACCAGACGAAAGGAGAACACTGAAGCTTTCTTT; CDR3: CATRRKENTEAFF
J: TRBJ2-2; size: -; length: 16; V: TRBV3-1/TRBV3-2; D: -; DNA: TGTGCCAGCAGCCCACCGGGACTGGGGAGTTCCGGGGAGCTGTTTTTT; CDR3: CASSPPGLGSSGELFF
J: TRBJ2-3; size: once; length: 14; V: TRBV27; D: -; DNA: TGTGCCAGCAGGATCGACACCAGCACAGATACGCAGTATTTT; CDR3: CASRIDTSTDTQYF
J: TRBJ1-2; size: once; length: 15; V: TRBV6-6; D: TRBD1; DNA: TGTGCCAGCAGTCCGGCAGGGGGACCTAACTATGGCTACACCTTC; CDR3: CASSPAGGPNYGYTF
J: TRBJ1-2; size: -; length: 13; V: TRBV12-3/TRBV12-4; D: -; DNA: TGTGCCAGCAGTCACGGGACGCTCGGGGGCTACACCTTC; CDR3: CASSHGTLGGYTF
J: TRBJ2-7; size: -; length: 12; V: TRBV2; D: TRBD1; DNA: TGTGCCACAGGGACAGCCTCCTACGAGCAGTACTTC; CDR3: CATGTASYEQYF
J: TRBJ1-4; size: -; length: 15; V: TRBV15; D: -; DNA: TGTGCCACCAGCTCCCGGAGGGTGGCTAATGAAAAACTGTTTTTT; CDR3: CATSSRRVANEKLFF
J: TRBJ2-3; size: once; length: 14; V: TRBV27; D: TRBD1; DNA: TGTGCCAGCAGTTACAGGGGTGGGACAGATACGCAGTATTTT; CDR3: CASSYRGGTDTQYF
J: TRBJ2-7; size: -; length: 14; V: TRBV27; D: -; DNA: TGTGCCAGCAGGAATTGGGACACGTCGGGCGAGCAGTACTTC; CDR3: CASRNWDTSGEQYF
J: TRBJ2-7; size: -; length: 16; V: TRBV10-1; D: -; DNA: TGCGCCAGCAGTGAGGCCTTAATAGGGGCCGAAGACGAGCAGTACTTC; CDR3: CASSEALIGAEDEQYF
J: TRBJ2-5; size: -; length: 13; V: TRBV11-2; D: -; DNA: TGTGCCAGCAGAACCGGGCCCCAAGAGACCCAGTACTTC; CDR3: CASRTGPQETQYF
J: TRBJ1-5; size: -; length: 15; V: TRBV4-3; D: TRBD1; DNA: TGCGCCAGCAGCCAAGAAAGACAGGGCCTCTGGCCCCAGCATTTT; CDR3: CASSQERQGLWPQHF
J: TRBJ2-7; size: -; length: 15; V: TRBV28; D: TRBD1; DNA: TGTGCCAGCAGGCTGACAGGGGGCAAATCCTACGAGCAGTACTTC; CDR3: CASRLTGGKSYEQYF
J: TRBJ1-1; size: -; length: 13; V: TRBV5-1; D: TRBD1; DNA: TGCGCCAGCAGCGGGGACAGACCCACTGAAGCTTTCTTT; CDR3: CASSGDRPTEAFF
J: TRBJ2-7; size: -; length: 13; V: TRBV10-1; D: -; DNA: TGCGCCAGCAGTCGTAACCCTTCTTCGGAGCAGTACTTC; CDR3: CASSRNPSSEQYF